This T cell receptor beta chain was obtained from a study of shared clonotypes between healthy human individuals. The assay was immunoSEQ multiplex PCR, and TCRdb's table has in-frame clones only and misses some. In the table there are about a million clones, over 75% of which are singletons. Of note for this clone: Its antigen is unknown. Distinct nucleotide sequences in the sample also encode this CDR3.

General study findings and limits: Sorted-subset sequencing was shown by rarefaction to be incomplete despite large depth. Naive subsets, compared against memory subsets, generally had larger estimated richness values.

Both subsets, CD45RA+ naive and CD45RA-negative memory, were split from the CD4+ cells. V lost 0 bases and J lost 5, with 10 bases in between. The germline gives CDR1 MNHEY, CDR2 SVGAGI. This CDR3 has 14 residues. Material: memory CD4+ T cells sorted from blood. Specified subset: CD45RA-negative fraction. The TCR was taken from a man between 18 and 35 years old in good health. This chain links TRBV6-5 with TRBJ2-5; possibly TRBD2 for D (7 bases). CDR3 nucleotide sequence: TGTGCCAGCAGTTACTCGGGGGGGCGGGAGACCCAGTACTTC. Its translation: CASSYSGGRETQYF.